Listed here are 3 T cell receptor beta chains from one sample, sequenced in a study of Graves' ophthalmopathy and Graves' hyperthyroidism. CDR3 regions of TCR beta were amplified from RNA transcripts. HTBI primers served in a first-round RT-PCR, which a second-round multiplex PCR followed. TCRdb called the multiplex PCR reads again in MiXCR, with one record for every CDR3 protein. The top ten hold approximately 12% of the sample, which has about 1.1 million distinct CDR3 sequences, approximately 35% seen once. Sample: peripheral blood or thyroid tissue (not recorded which). These receptors were taken from an adult man with Graves' hyperthyroidism.

This clonotype was observed a handful of times. The CDR3 region has the DNA TGTGCCAGCAGCGCCGGGCCCTTCCTCCGAAGCAATCAGCCCCAGCATTTT. It yields the protein CASSAGPFLRSNQPQHF. The chain couples TRBV6-2 or TRBV6-3 to TRBJ1-5; no definite D call. The CDR3 consists of 17 residues. Per germline, CDR1 MNHEY and CDR2 SVGEGT. V was trimmed by 6 bases and J by 1 base, leaving 19 bases between them.

Ten or more counts support this clonotype. J is TRBJ1-4 and V is TRBV19; 7 bases align to TRBD1. The CDR3 contains 15 residues. The J segment lost 8 bases and the V segment lost 7 bases, leaving 13 bases of the junction unmatched. Germline CDR1 is LNHDA and CDR2 is SQIVND (reference sequence). CDR3 nucleotides: TGTGCCAGTAAAAGGACAGGCTCCGTACCGGAAAAACTGTTTTTT. Its translation: CASKRTGSVPEKLFF.

This rearrangement joins TRBV14 to TRBJ2-5; possibly TRBD1 for D (7 bases). This CDR3 is 14 amino acids long. Trimming cost V 11 bases and J 2 bases, with 18 bases left between them. Germline V gene data show CDR1 as SGHDN and CDR2 as FVKESK. CDR3 nucleotide sequence: TGTGCCTGGAGTGTCCCAGGGGGGCAAGAGACCCAGTACTTC. It is translated as CAWSVPGGQETQYF.